The rows below give T cell receptor beta chains drawn from one sample of a study of low-dose radiotherapy and immunotherapy resistance in tumors. TCRdb reanalysed the reads using MiXCR and keeps one entry per CDR3 protein. Found here are tens of thousands of distinct CDR3 sequences, less than 40% of them singletons; the top ten hold more than 9.5%. The sample consisted of PBMCs, taken before treatment. The origin of the receptors is a female donor with ovarian cancer. Each CDR3 is given with its conserved first and last residue. The D gene is left open where the match is weak. Rows give clone size only sometimes, using once, few, many, or a class for an expanded clone.

j_gene: TRBJ2-1
abundance: many
d_gene: TRBD2
v_gene: TRBV5-1
CDR3aa: CASSLDRGGNNEQFF
CDR3nt: TGCGCCAGCAGCTTGGACCGGGGGGGGAACAATGAGCAGTTCTTC

j_gene: TRBJ2-2
abundance: .
d_gene: TRBD2
v_gene: TRBV20-1
CDR3aa: CSAQTSGRTTGELFF
CDR3nt: TGCAGTGCCCAGACTAGCGGGAGGACCACCGGGGAGCTGTTTTTT

j_gene: TRBJ2-7
abundance: once
d_gene: TRBD1
v_gene: TRBV5-7
CDR3aa: CASSRDSYSYEQHF
CDR3nt: TGTGCCAGCAGCCGGGACAGTTACTCCTACGAGCAGCACTTC

j_gene: TRBJ1-1
abundance: many
d_gene: .
v_gene: TRBV19
CDR3aa: CASSIGGSGNTEAFF
CDR3nt: TGTGCCAGTAGTATAGGTGGGTCGGGGAACACTGAAGCTTTCTTT

j_gene: TRBJ2-2
abundance: many
d_gene: .
v_gene: TRBV29-1
CDR3aa: CSVDRGVNTGELFF
CDR3nt: TGCAGCGTTGACAGGGGAGTGAACACCGGGGAGCTGTTTTTT

j_gene: TRBJ1-5
abundance: many
d_gene: TRBD1
v_gene: TRBV28
CDR3aa: CASSFRAGGWQPQHF
CDR3nt: TGTGCCAGCAGTTTCAGGGCAGGGGGCTGGCAGCCCCAGCATTTT

j_gene: TRBJ2-4
abundance: .
d_gene: .
v_gene: TRBV12-5
CDR3aa: CASDEEKVGAKNIQYF
CDR3nt: TGTGCTAGTGACGAGGAGAAGGTGGGAGCCAAAAACATTCAGTACTTC

j_gene: TRBJ2-3
abundance: many
d_gene: TRBD2
v_gene: TRBV29-1
CDR3aa: CSVEGGEGGRATDTQYF
CDR3nt: TGCAGCGTTGAAGGGGGTGAGGGCGGGAGGGCCACAGATACGCAGTATTTT

j_gene: TRBJ2-2
abundance: .
d_gene: .
v_gene: TRBV6-1
CDR3aa: CASSEWGPITGELFF
CDR3nt: TGTGCCAGCAGTGAATGGGGACCCATTACGGGGGAGCTGTTTTTT

j_gene: TRBJ1-5
abundance: .
d_gene: TRBD1
v_gene: TRBV12-5
CDR3aa: CASGLERRTGDSNQPQHF
CDR3nt: TGTGCTAGTGGTTTGGAGAGACGGACAGGGGATAGCAATCAGCCCCAGCATTTT

j_gene: TRBJ2-3
abundance: many
d_gene: .
v_gene: TRBV7-9
CDR3aa: CASSLSASADTQYF
CDR3nt: TGTGCCAGCAGCTTGTCGGCTAGCGCAGATACGCAGTATTTT

j_gene: TRBJ1-2
abundance: .
d_gene: TRBD1
v_gene: TRBV25-1
CDR3aa: CASSQTGDLYGYTF
CDR3nt: TGTGCCAGCAGCCAGACAGGGGACCTCTATGGCTACACCTTC

j_gene: TRBJ2-5
abundance: .
d_gene: TRBD2
v_gene: TRBV28
CDR3aa: CASSFFGRGNQETQYF
CDR3nt: TGTGCCAGCAGTTTTTTTGGGAGGGGTAACCAAGAGACCCAGTACTTC

j_gene: TRBJ2-3
abundance: few
d_gene: .
v_gene: TRBV30
CDR3aa: CAWSGVATDTQYF
CDR3nt: TGTGCCTGGAGTGGAGTGGCGACAGATACGCAGTATTTT

j_gene: TRBJ2-5
abundance: .
d_gene: .
v_gene: TRBV27
CDR3aa: CASDTSLARATQYF
CDR3nt: TGTGCCAGCGATACCTCGCTAGCGCGAGCGACCCAGTACTTC

j_gene: TRBJ2-5
abundance: many
d_gene: .
v_gene: TRBV21-1
CDR3aa: CASFTEAGETQYF
CDR3nt: TGTGCCAGCTTCACGGAGGCAGGGGAGACCCAGTACTTC

j_gene: TRBJ2-3
abundance: few
d_gene: .
v_gene: TRBV4-3
CDR3aa: CASSQDSALQYF
CDR3nt: TGCGCCAGCAGCCAAGACTCAGCCTTGCAGTATTTT

j_gene: TRBJ2-1
abundance: many
d_gene: TRBD2
v_gene: TRBV20-1
CDR3aa: CSATGGAIHEQFF
CDR3nt: TGCAGTGCTACGGGGGGGGCCATTCATGAGCAGTTCTTC

j_gene: TRBJ2-1
abundance: many
d_gene: TRBD2
v_gene: TRBV12-3/TRBV12-4
CDR3aa: CASRETSGRVNEQFF
CDR3nt: TGTGCCAGCAGGGAGACTAGCGGGAGGGTCAATGAGCAGTTCTTC

j_gene: TRBJ2-7
abundance: .
d_gene: TRBD2
v_gene: TRBV13
CDR3aa: CASSLAGGAYEQYF
CDR3nt: TGTGCCAGCAGCTTAGCGGGAGGGGCCTACGAGCAGTACTTC

j_gene: TRBJ2-1
abundance: many
d_gene: TRBD1
v_gene: TRBV15
CDR3aa: CATSRDLPSGGGTYNEQFF
CDR3nt: TGTGCCACCAGCAGAGATCTCCCGTCAGGGGGTGGTACCTACAATGAGCAGTTCTTC

j_gene: TRBJ2-2
abundance: many
d_gene: .
v_gene: TRBV5-4
CDR3aa: CASSLIGRATGELFF
CDR3nt: TGTGCCAGCAGCTTAATCGGGAGAGCCACCGGGGAGCTGTTTTTT

j_gene: TRBJ2-5
abundance: many
d_gene: .
v_gene: TRBV19
CDR3aa: CASMRGETQYF
CDR3nt: TGTGCCAGTATGAGGGGTGAGACCCAGTACTTC

j_gene: TRBJ1-1
abundance: many
d_gene: .
v_gene: TRBV5-1
CDR3aa: CASSSRGGGTEAFF
CDR3nt: TGCGCCAGCAGCTCCAGGGGAGGTGGCACTGAAGCTTTCTTT

j_gene: TRBJ1-2
abundance: few
d_gene: .
v_gene: TRBV30
CDR3aa: CAWTYANVRWGYGYTF
CDR3nt: TGTGCCTGGACGTACGCCAACGTGCGGTGGGGCTATGGCTACACCTTC

j_gene: TRBJ2-7
abundance: .
d_gene: .
v_gene: TRBV7-2
CDR3aa: CASSLEFGQYF
CDR3nt: TGTGCCAGCAGCCTGGAATTCGGGCAGTACTTC

j_gene: TRBJ2-7
abundance: many
d_gene: TRBD2
v_gene: TRBV9
CDR3aa: CASSVGGTRESEQYF
CDR3nt: TGTGCCAGCAGCGTAGGAGGGACTAGGGAATCAGAGCAGTACTTC

j_gene: TRBJ2-5
abundance: many
d_gene: .
v_gene: TRBV7-2
CDR3aa: CASSLLGTAQETQYF
CDR3nt: TGTGCCAGCAGCCTACTTGGGACGGCCCAGGAGACCCAGTACTTC

j_gene: TRBJ2-3
abundance: many
d_gene: .
v_gene: TRBV5-1
CDR3aa: CASSPRTQATDTQYF
CDR3nt: TGCGCCAGCAGCCCTCGGACTCAGGCCACAGATACGCAGTATTTT

j_gene: TRBJ2-2
abundance: many
d_gene: TRBD2
v_gene: TRBV7-8
CDR3aa: CASRASGRVTGELFF
CDR3nt: TGTGCCAGCAGGGCAAGCGGGAGAGTCACCGGGGAGCTGTTTTTT

j_gene: TRBJ2-1
abundance: .
d_gene: TRBD2
v_gene: TRBV7-2
CDR3aa: CASSTRTSGGANNEQFF
CDR3nt: TGTGCCAGCAGCACCCGGACTAGCGGGGGGGCGAACAATGAGCAGTTCTTC

j_gene: TRBJ2-7
abundance: many
d_gene: TRBD1
v_gene: TRBV11-3
CDR3aa: CASSGAGTGAHEQYF
CDR3nt: TGTGCCAGCAGCGGCGCCGGGACAGGGGCCCACGAGCAGTACTTC

j_gene: TRBJ1-5
abundance: .
d_gene: TRBD1
v_gene: TRBV30
CDR3aa: CAWSNGQASNQPQHF
CDR3nt: TGTGCCTGGAGTAACGGACAGGCTAGCAATCAGCCCCAGCATTTT

j_gene: TRBJ1-2
abundance: few
d_gene: .
v_gene: TRBV6-2/TRBV6-3
CDR3aa: CASTRIGEGNRNFNYGYTF
CDR3nt: TGTGCCAGCACCAGGATCGGAGAAGGCAACCGGAACTTTAACTATGGCTACACCTTC

j_gene: TRBJ1-1
abundance: .
d_gene: .
v_gene: TRBV12-5
CDR3aa: CASGPSGRGTEAFF
CDR3nt: TGTGCTAGTGGTCCCTCGGGGCGAGGGACTGAAGCTTTCTTT

j_gene: TRBJ1-1
abundance: .
d_gene: .
v_gene: TRBV29-1
CDR3aa: CSVDGRHSQRAFF
CDR3nt: TGCAGCGTTGATGGACGACACTCCCAGAGAGCTTTCTTT

j_gene: TRBJ1-2
abundance: many
d_gene: .
v_gene: TRBV12-3/TRBV12-4
CDR3aa: CASSPLGLGASGYTF
CDR3nt: TGTGCCAGCAGCCCGCTTGGGCTGGGGGCAAGTGGCTACACCTTC

j_gene: TRBJ2-7
abundance: many
d_gene: .
v_gene: TRBV7-2
CDR3aa: CASSLDPRGSSYEQYF
CDR3nt: TGTGCCAGCAGTCTGGACCCTCGGGGCAGCTCCTACGAGCAGTACTTC

j_gene: TRBJ1-3
abundance: medium-sized
d_gene: .
v_gene: TRBV6-2/TRBV6-3
CDR3aa: CASRDNIGTAGNTIYF
CDR3nt: TGTGCCAGCAGAGATAACATTGGGACGGCTGGAAACACCATATATTTT

j_gene: TRBJ2-3
abundance: many
d_gene: TRBD2
v_gene: TRBV5-1
CDR3aa: CASSVASGVSTDTQYF
CDR3nt: TGCGCCAGCAGCGTTGCTAGCGGGGTTAGCACAGATACGCAGTATTTT

j_gene: TRBJ1-6
abundance: many
d_gene: .
v_gene: TRBV11-2
CDR3aa: CASSLGPGSNSPLHF
CDR3nt: TGTGCCAGCAGCTTAGGGCCTGGTTCTAATTCACCCCTCCACTTT

j_gene: TRBJ2-3
abundance: many
d_gene: .
v_gene: TRBV20-1
CDR3aa: CSGRWGGTDTQYF
CDR3nt: TGCAGTGGTCGATGGGGGGGCACAGATACGCAGTATTTT

j_gene: TRBJ2-1
abundance: .
d_gene: TRBD2
v_gene: TRBV30
CDR3aa: CAWIRTSGVSYNEQFF
CDR3nt: TGTGCCTGGATTAGGACTAGCGGCGTCTCCTACAATGAGCAGTTCTTC

j_gene: TRBJ1-1
abundance: medium-sized
d_gene: .
v_gene: TRBV6-2/TRBV6-3
CDR3aa: CASSEFPGIMNTEAFF
CDR3nt: TGTGCCAGCAGTGAATTCCCGGGGATTATGAACACTGAAGCTTTCTTT

j_gene: TRBJ1-2
abundance: .
d_gene: .
v_gene: TRBV29-1
CDR3aa: CSVEEYDDYGYTF
CDR3nt: TGCAGCGTTGAAGAATATGACGACTATGGCTACACCTTC